The 30 T cell receptor beta chains below all came from one sample that was sequenced in a study of beta chain features in type 1 diabetes. What was sequenced were expressed TCRB transcripts, since all of the isolated RNA had been reverse transcribed. Method: immunoSEQ multiplex PCR; TCRdb's copy keeps in-frame clones and lacks some. This sample yields about 240,000 clones, of which less than 35% are seen a single time; approximately 4% belongs to the top ten. The source material was central memory CD4+ T cells from blood. Receptor source: a man younger than 40 in good health.

In its sample, this clone was seen a few times. The CDR3 DNA is TGTGCCTGGAGTGCCTACCGGGGCGGGGAGCTGTTTTTT. It is translated as CAWSAYRGGELFF. J is TRBJ2-2 and V is TRBV30; D perhaps matches TRBD2 (5 bases). The germline gives CDR1 GTSNPN, CDR2 SVGIG (reference sequence). The CDR3 spans 13 residues. V lost 1 base to trimming and J lost 7 bases, with 10 bases between them.

V gene TRBV7-7 combines with J gene TRBJ2-7; D remains ambiguous. V gave up 1 base and J gave up 6 bases, with 10 bases separating them. CDR1 SSHAT and CDR2 FNYEAQ come from the germline V gene (reference sequence). The CDR3 totals 13 residues. The CDR3 DNA is TGTGCCAGCAGCTTAGATCGTTCGGGCGAGCAGTACTTC. Its translation is CASSLDRSGEQYF. The complete variable domain, with remaining parts taken from reference TRBV7-7 and TRBJ2-7, reads GAGVSQSPRYKVTKRGQDVTLRCDPISSHATLYWYQQALGQGPEFLTYFNYEAQPDKSGLPSDRFSAERPEGSISTLTIQRTEQRDSAMYRCASSLDRSGEQYFGPGTRLTVT.

This rearrangement joins TRBV5-5 to TRBJ2-5, with D perhaps matching TRBD1 (5 bases). The CDR3 length is 14 residues. CDR1 and CDR2 (germline): SGHKS, YYEKEE (reference sequence). The germline V and J ends were trimmed by 5 bases and 3 bases, with 14 bases remaining between them. The CDR3: CASSFQGPEETQYF. The DNA of the CDR3 is TGTGCCAGCAGTTTCCAGGGCCCTGAAGAGACCCAGTACTTC.

This clone was observed a single time. The chain has TRBV19 and TRBJ2-5; 10 nucleotides align to TRBD2. Germline V gene lookup returns CDR1 LNHDA and CDR2 SQIVND (reference sequence). The CDR3 loop spans 14 amino acids. The ends lost 3 bases at V and 4 bases at J; junction bases unmatched: 2. The CDR3 DNA follows: TGTGCCAGTAGTATGGGGACTAGCGTAGAGACCCAGTACTTC. Translated: CASSMGTSVETQYF.

The chain employs TRBV28 and TRBJ2-4, with D tentatively TRBD2 (6 bases). Germline CDR1 MDHEN, CDR2 SYDVKM. The CDR3 is 17 residues long. V dropped 3 bases and J dropped 7 bases, with 22 bases sitting between them. The CDR3 loop is CASSLVGGIASMNIQYF. CDR3 DNA: TGTGCCAGCAGTTTGGTTGGAGGGATAGCGTCGATGAACATTCAGTACTTC. Variable domain in full (rest from reference TRBV28 and TRBJ2-4): DVKVTQSSRYLVKRTGEKVFLECVQDMDHENMFWYRQDPGLGLRLIYFSYDVKMKEKGDIPEGYSVSREKKERFSLILESASTNQTSMYLCASSLVGGIASMNIQYFGAGTRLSVL.

The chain is built from TRBV5-4 and TRBJ2-7; D unclear. CDR1 and CDR2 (germline): SGHNT, YYREEE (reference sequence). V dropped 1 base and J dropped 2 bases, with 10 bases sitting between them. This CDR3 contains 14 residues. The DNA of the CDR3 is TGTGCCAGCAGCTTGAAGGGCCGTACCTACGAGCAGTACTTC. Residues: CASSLKGRTYEQYF. Combining the CDR3 with reference TRBV5-4 and TRBJ2-7 gives the whole variable domain ETGVTQSPTHLIKTRGQQVTLRCSSQSGHNTVSWYQQALGQGPQFIFQYYREEENGRGNFPPRFSGLQFPNYSSELNVNALELDDSALYLCASSLKGRTYEQYFGPGTRLTVT.

The chain uses TRBV18 and TRBJ2-2; D might be TRBD2 (5 bases). This CDR3 is built from 14 residues. Trimming left V 2 bases short and J 1 base short, with 5 bases between. Germline CDR1 and CDR2: KGHSH and LQKENI. The CDR3 loop reads CASSPGGNTGELFF. The CDR3 DNA reads as TGTGCCAGCTCACCAGGAGGGAACACCGGGGAGCTGTTTTTT.

The chain's CDR3 is CASSVSVNTEAFF. CDR3 in DNA: TGTGCCAGCAGCGTATCTGTGAACACTGAAGCTTTCTTT. The genes are TRBV9 and TRBJ1-1; the D is unclear. Germline loops: CDR1 SGDLS, CDR2 YYNGEE. This CDR3 is built from 13 residues. Trimming pared 1 base from V and 0 bases from J, leaving 4 bases between.

This clone showed up many times. The V gene is TRBV10-3, the J gene TRBJ1-1; D gene ambiguous. CDR1 is ENHRY, CDR2 SYGVKD, per germline. Trimming cost V 0 bases and J 4 bases, with 6 bases left between them. CDR3 length: 13 residues. In nucleotides, the CDR3 is TGTGCCATCAGTGAGTCATGGGGCACTGAAGCTTTCTTT. As protein: CAISESWGTEAFF.

The chain employs TRBV11-3 and TRBJ2-1, with 9 nucleotides matching TRBD2. V lost 0 bases, J lost 4 bases, and 1 base stayed unmatched. Per germline, CDR1 SGHNT and CDR2 YENEEA. The CDR3 has 15 residues. The CDR3 region is CASSLELAGYNEQFF. CDR3 coding DNA: TGTGCCAGCAGCTTAGAACTAGCGGGTTACAATGAGCAGTTCTTC.

V gene TRBV5-1 combines with J gene TRBJ2-1; 10 positions agree with TRBD2. Germline assignment: CDR1 SGHRS and CDR2 YFSETQ. The CDR3 contains 15 residues. J gave up 4 bases and V 3 bases, and 4 bases lay outside the gene matches. The CDR3 DNA reads as TGCGCCAGCAGCTATATAGCGGGAGGTTACAATGAGCAGTTCTTC. This sequence encodes CASSYIAGGYNEQFF.

The chain joins TRBV5-4 to TRBJ2-7, with 9 positions matching TRBD2. The V gene end was trimmed by 4 bases and the J gene end by 1 base; junction bases not matched to a gene: 6. Germline assignment: CDR1 SGHNT and CDR2 YYREEE (reference sequence). The CDR3 consists of 15 residues. In nucleotides, the CDR3 is TGTGCCAGCAGCGCTACAGCGGGAGGTTCCTACGAGCAGTACTTC. Translating it yields CASSATAGGSYEQYF.

The chain employs TRBV6-5 and TRBJ2-3; TRBD2 agrees at 13 bases. Germline V lookup: CDR1 MNHEY, CDR2 SVGAGI. V lost 5 bases and J lost 6; bases outside the gene matches: 5. The CDR3 spans 15 residues. CDR3 coding DNA: TGTGCCAGCAGTAAGACTAGCGGGGGGTCGGATACGCAGTATTTT. Protein sequence: CASSKTSGGSDTQYF.

The table lists this clone with a few counts. The V gene is TRBV5-6, the J gene TRBJ2-7; D remains ambiguous. V was clipped by 3 bases and J by 3 bases, with 4 bases between them. Germline V gene data show CDR1 as SGHDT and CDR2 as YYEEEE. CDR3 size: 11 residues. CDR3: CASSSIYEQYF. The CDR3 region has the DNA TGTGCCAGCAGCTCGATCTACGAGCAGTACTTC.

The genes are TRBV5-1 and TRBJ2-1; 11 nucleotides agree with TRBD2. Germline loops: CDR1 SGHRS, CDR2 YFSETQ. CDR3 length: 15 residues. V was clipped by 3 bases and J by 3 bases; unmatched bases: 2. CDR3 amino acids: CASSSSGGNYNEQFF. The DNA of the CDR3 is TGCGCCAGCAGCTCTAGCGGGGGGAACTACAATGAGCAGTTCTTC.

Many counts were recorded for this clone. The chain employs TRBV27 and TRBJ2-4; a possible D gene is TRBD2 (6 bases). CDR1 is MNHEY and CDR2 is SMNVEV in the germline V gene (reference sequence). The CDR3 is made up of 12 amino acids. The V gene lost 8 bases and the J gene lost 7 bases, with 12 bases spanning the gap. CDR3 bases: TGTGCCAGCCGATCCAGCGGGAACATTCAGTACTTC. It specifies CASRSSGNIQYF.

The chain employs TRBV9 and TRBJ1-1; D uncertain. V was trimmed by 0 bases and J by 0 bases, leaving 6 bases between them. There are 14 residues in the CDR3. The germline V gene has CDR1 SGDLS and CDR2 YYNGEE. The CDR3 nucleotides are TGTGCCAGCAGCGTAGGTCCGGTGAACACTGAAGCTTTCTTT. Amino acids: CASSVGPVNTEAFF.

The V call is TRBV2, the J call TRBJ1-1; the D is unclear. CDR1 and CDR2 (germline): SNHLY, FYNNEI. V lost 7 bases to trimming and J lost 6 bases, with 12 bases between them. CDR3 length: 12 amino acids. The CDR3 sequence is CASTHESAEAFF. DNA for the CDR3: TGTGCCAGCACCCACGAGAGCGCTGAAGCTTTCTTT.

This clone came up a few times. This rearrangement joins TRBV29-1 to TRBJ1-2, with D hard to call. CDR3 length equals 9 residues. CDR1 SQVTM and CDR2 ANQGSEA come from the germline V gene. V lost 6 bases, J lost 8 bases, and 7 bases lay in between. CDR3 nucleotides: TGCAGCGTCGATACCGGCTACACCTTC. This sequence encodes CSVDTGYTF.

This clone appeared a few times. V gene TRBV5-8 combines with J gene TRBJ2-7, with TRBD1 matching over 12 bases. Germline V gene data show CDR1 as SGHTS and CDR2 as YDEGEE. The J segment lost 7 bases and the V segment lost 0 bases, leaving 5 bases of the junction unmatched. The CDR3 spans 15 residues. This chain's CDR3 is CASSLERDRGREQYF. The CDR3 region has the DNA TGTGCCAGCAGCTTGGAACGGGACAGGGGGCGGGAGCAGTACTTC.

V usage is TRBV4-3 and J usage is TRBJ2-1; 11 nucleotides match TRBD2. CDR3 size: 16 residues. Germline assignment: CDR1 LGHNA and CDR2 YSLEER. The V segment lost 3 bases and the J segment 4 bases; nucleotides outside the gene matches: 5. CDR3 DNA: TGCGCCAGCAGCCACGAAACTAGCGGGGGTTACAATGAGCAGTTCTTC. Translation gives CASSHETSGGYNEQFF.

This clone was seen repeatedly, ten times or more. The CDR3 DNA sequence: TGTGCCAGCAGCGCCCTACAGGGTCAAGAGACCCAGTACTTC. Translation gives CASSALQGQETQYF. The chain combines TRBV9 with TRBJ2-5, with D possibly matching TRBD1 (6 bases). The germline V gene has CDR1 SGDLS and CDR2 YYNGEE. This CDR3 is 14 amino acids long. Trimming took 3 bases from V and 2 from J, leaving 11 bases between them.

The V and J genes are TRBV30 and TRBJ1-2; D remains unclear. Germline V gene data show CDR1 as GTSNPN and CDR2 as SVGIG (reference sequence). This CDR3 has 12 residues. V was clipped by 3 bases and J by 8 bases, with 13 bases between them. The CDR3 bases are TGTGCCTGGAGGCCTCCCGGAGGGGGCTACACCTTC. Amino acids: CAWRPPGGGYTF.

This clone occurred a few times. The chain links TRBV28 to TRBJ2-7; 10 positions agree with TRBD2. The length of the CDR3 is 17 residues. The J segment lost 4 bases and the V segment lost 2 bases, leaving 11 bases of the junction unmatched. From germline, CDR1 is MDHEN and CDR2 SYDVKM. This CDR3 is CASSLRLAGAERYEQYF. The CDR3 DNA reads TGTGCCAGCAGTTTAAGGCTAGCGGGAGCGGAGAGGTACGAGCAGTACTTC.

This sequence joins TRBV4-3 and TRBJ2-6; weak D call: TRBD1 (7 bases). This CDR3 has 18 residues. V lost 3 bases and J 1 base, leaving 16 bases between the germline ends. Germline lookup yields CDR1 LGHNA and CDR2 YSLEER. The CDR3 here is CASSQMAGQYSGANVLTF. The CDR3 DNA is TGCGCCAGCAGCCAGATGGCGGGACAGTATTCTGGGGCCAACGTCCTGACTTTC.

In its sample, this clone was seen a few times. The chain has TRBV25-1 and TRBJ2-5; a possible D gene is TRBD1 (8 bases). V lost 4 bases and J 2 bases, leaving 14 bases between the germline ends. The germline gives CDR1 MGHDK, CDR2 SYGVNS. This CDR3 region has 15 residues. This CDR3 is CASSGTGRGQETQYF. CDR3 in DNA: TGTGCCAGCAGTGGGACAGGGAGGGGGCAAGAGACCCAGTACTTC.

The genes are TRBV18 and TRBJ2-3; TRBD1 matches 7 bases. J was trimmed by 0 bases and V by 3 bases; bases with no gene match: 3. Germline CDR1 and CDR2: KGHSH and LQKENI. The CDR3 sequence is 15 residues long. This CDR3 reads CASSPGQRSTDTQYF. The CDR3 coding sequence is TGTGCCAGCTCACCGGGACAGCGGAGCACAGATACGCAGTATTTT. The full variable domain, rest sourced from reference TRBV18 and TRBJ2-3, is NAGVMQNPRHLVRRRGQEARLRCSPMKGHSHVYWYRQLPEEGLKFMVYLQKENIIDESGMPKERFSAEFPKEGPSILRIQQVVRGDSAAYFCASSPGQRSTDTQYFGPGTRLTVL.

The rearrangement links TRBV9 to TRBJ1-2; no definite D call. Germline assignment: CDR1 SGDLS and CDR2 YYNGEE. Trimming removed 0 bases at V and 3 bases at J, with 12 bases between. The CDR3 totals 15 residues. The CDR3 spells CASSVDFKADYGYTF. The CDR3 bases are TGTGCCAGCAGCGTAGATTTTAAGGCAGACTATGGCTACACCTTC.

This clone was observed a handful of times. Here the CDR3 omits its conserved ending phenylalanine or tryptophan, so a read error is the likely source. The chain carries TRBV30 and TRBJ2-6, with TRBD2 identical over 11 bases. Germline-derived CDR1 and CDR2 are GTSNPN and SVGIG (reference sequence). The trim removed 0 bases at V and 3 bases at J, leaving 1 base unmatched. The CDR3 sequence is 16 residues long. The CDR3 nucleotides read TGTGCCTGGAGTGTAGGGACTAGCGGTGGGGCCAACGTCCTGACTTCC. It translates to CAWSVGTSGGANVLTS.

The CDR3 spells CASSSGRGSQETQYF. Written as DNA, the CDR3 is TGTGCCAGCAGCTCCGGGCGGGGGTCCCAAGAGACCCAGTACTTC. The rearrangement links TRBV7-7 to TRBJ2-5; 7 nucleotides match TRBD2. V gave up 4 bases and J gave up 1 base; unmatched junction bases: 6. Germline V CDR1 and CDR2: SSHAT, FNYEAQ (reference sequence). CDR3 length: 15 residues. Variable domain in full (rest from reference TRBV7-7 and TRBJ2-5): GAGVSQSPRYKVTKRGQDVTLRCDPISSHATLYWYQQALGQGPEFLTYFNYEAQPDKSGLPSDRFSAERPEGSISTLTIQRTEQRDSAMYRCASSSGRGSQETQYFGPGTRLLVL.